The subject of this entry is one T cell receptor (beta chain). Its target is not known. This entry comes from a study of post-analysis software for immune sequencing data. At the level of the study: Progressive-relapsing, secondary progressive and relapsing-remitting multiple sclerosis were among the disease courses included.

The TCR beta cDNA libraries contained unique molecular identifiers. In TCRdb, the PCR reads were re-called with MiXCR into one record per CDR3 protein. The sample carries approximately 690,000 distinct CDR3 sequences, 55% to 70% recorded once. Study findings and constraints: The study found TRBV5-6, TRBV5-1 and TRBV20-1 among a few TRBV segments more frequent in patients than controls.

This CDR3 contains 17 residues. V shed 2 bases and J 4 bases; nucleotides not matched to a gene: 7. Germline V gene lookup returns CDR1 LNHNV and CDR2 YYDKDF (reference sequence). This chain uses TRBV15 with TRBJ2-3, with 12 bases that match TRBD2. Material for sequencing was blood. The TCR comes from a girl aged 2 to 10 with multiple sclerosis. This chain's CDR3 is CATSRPKTSGSPDTQYF. Written as DNA, the CDR3 is TGTGCCACCAGCAGACCAAAGACTAGCGGGAGTCCAGATACGCAGTATTTT. Variable domain in full (rest from reference TRBV15 and TRBJ2-3): DAMVIQNPRYQVTQFGKPVTLSCSQTLNHNVMYWYQQKSSQAPKLLFHYYDKDFNNEADTPDNFQSRRPNTSFCFLDIRSPGLGDTAMYLCATSRPKTSGSPDTQYFGPGTRLTVL.